A selection of T cell receptor beta chains follows, all from one sample in a study of shared clonotypes between healthy human individuals. The protocol was immunoSEQ multiplex PCR, while the TCRdb copy is restricted to in-frame clones and leaves out a portion. The sample carries over a million clones, approximately 80% recorded once. Sequencing input: memory CD4+ T cells from PBMCs. Source of these receptors: a man aged 18 to 29 in good health. Some clones in this sample may be carry-over from other donors' samples. The CDR3 runs from the conserved cysteine through the conserved F or W. A D gene is named only where the DNA matches it firmly. Not all rows give a size; the values are once, few, many and, for expanded clones, a class.

d_call,j_call,v_call,clone_size,cdr3_nt,cdr3_aa
TRBD1,TRBJ1-2,TRBV28,NA,TGTGCCAGCAGTTTAACGGACAGGTTAAGCTATGGCTACACCTTC,CASSLTDRLSYGYTF
TRBD2,TRBJ2-7,TRBV2,NA,TGTGCCAGCAGTGAAGATAGGCCTAGCGGAGGGTACGAGCAGTACTTC,CASSEDRPSGGYEQYF
TRBD2,TRBJ2-7,TRBV29-1,NA,TGCAGCGTCGGATGGACTAGCGAATCGGGCGAGCAGTACTTC,CSVGWTSESGEQYF
NA,TRBJ2-7,TRBV2,NA,TGTGCCAGCAGTCTGCGGGACGAGCAGTACTTC,CASSLRDEQYF
NA,TRBJ2-2,TRBV7-9,few,TGTGCCAGCAGCTTAGCGGGAGACACCGGGGAGCTGTTTTTT,CASSLAGDTGELFF
TRBD2,TRBJ2-5,TRBV7-3,NA,TGTGCCAGCAGCCCAGTAGCGGGATTGCGGGAGACCCAGTACTTC,CASSPVAGLRETQYF
TRBD1,TRBJ1-2,TRBV7-3,NA,TGTGCCAGCAGCTTGACCGGGACAGGGGTCTCTGGCTACACCTTC,CASSLTGTGVSGYTF
TRBD1,TRBJ1-3,TRBV7-2,NA,TGTGCCAGCAGCCCAGGGACAGGGACCAACTCTGGAAACACCATATATTTT,CASSPGTGTNSGNTIYF
NA,TRBJ1-2,TRBV6-1,NA,TGTGCCAGCCGGGCCCTCGGCTATGGCTACACCTTC,CASRALGYGYTF
NA,TRBJ2-7,TRBV6-6,NA,TGTGCCAGCAGTTACTCGTCGGGGGCTCAGCAGTACTTC,CASSYSSGAQQYF
NA,TRBJ1-1,TRBV2,NA,TGTGCCAGCAGCCGAGGGGGGGGGAACACTGAAGCTTTCTTT,CASSRGGGNTEAFF
NA,TRBJ1-5,TRBV2,NA,TGTGCCAGCAGTGAAGCGGTCTATCAGCCCCAGCATTTT,CASSEAVYQPQHF
TRBD2,TRBJ2-5,TRBV7-8,NA,TGTGCCAGCAGCTCACCCGCCTTAGTCCTAGCGGGAGGGAAGACCCAGTACTTC,CASSSPALVLAGGKTQYF
NA,TRBJ1-5,TRBV7-2,NA,TGTGCCAGCAAGAATCAACACGGATTAAACCAGCCCCAGCATTTT,CASKNQHGLNQPQHF
NA,TRBJ1-5,TRBV7-3,NA,TGTGCCAGCAGCGACCGACCTCGGGATTCGCCCCAGCATTTT,CASSDRPRDSPQHF
NA,TRBJ2-7,TRBV4-3,NA,TGCGCCAGCAGCCAAGATCGGGCAGGTTGGTACGAGCAGTACTTC,CASSQDRAGWYEQYF
NA,TRBJ2-7,TRBV7-2,NA,TGTGCCAGCAGCCGTGGAGGGAATTACGACTACGAGCAGTACTTC,CASSRGGNYDYEQYF
NA,TRBJ2-1,TRBV5-1,NA,TGCGCCAGCAGCTTGGCCCCCAACAATGAGCAGTTCTTC,CASSLAPNNEQFF
TRBD1,TRBJ2-3,TRBV5-1,NA,TGCGCCAGCAGCTCAGGACAGGGAACAGATACGCAGTATTTT,CASSSGQGTDTQYF
TRBD2,TRBJ2-2,TRBV11-1,NA,TGTGCCAGCAGCTTAGATAGGGCGGGAGAAGGCACCGGGGAGCTGTTTTTT,CASSLDRAGEGTGELFF
NA,TRBJ2-1,TRBV25-1,NA,TGTGCCAGCAGGGAAGCTGGCCGGGATGAGCAGTTCTTC,CASREAGRDEQFF
NA,TRBJ1-3,TRBV9,NA,TGTGCCAGCAGCGTAGAAGCTACAGCTACTGGAAACACCATATATTTT,CASSVEATATGNTIYF
NA,TRBJ1-4,TRBV5-1,few,TGCGCCAGCAGCTTGGTTGGGAATGGAGAAAAACTGTTTTTT,CASSLVGNGEKLFF
NA,TRBJ2-6,TRBV5-1,NA,TGCGCCAGCAGCCTCACGTTACGCGGGGCCAACGTCCTGACTTTC,CASSLTLRGANVLTF
TRBD2,TRBJ2-2,TRBV7-3,NA,TGTGCCAGCAGCCCGGGGACTAGCGGGAGCAGGGAGCTGTTTTTT,CASSPGTSGSRELFF
NA,TRBJ1-1,TRBV11-2,NA,TGTGCCAGCAGCTTAAGCACTGAAGCTTTCTTT,CASSLSTEAFF
TRBD1,TRBJ1-1,TRBV28,NA,TGTGCCAGCAATACAGGGGTGACTGAAGCTTTCTTT,CASNTGVTEAFF
TRBD2,TRBJ2-3,TRBV2,NA,TGTGCCAGCAGTGAGGGTCTAGCGGGAGAGTTCGATACGCAGTATTTT,CASSEGLAGEFDTQYF
NA,TRBJ2-2,TRBV9,once,TGTGCCAGCAGCGTAGAGGGCAGCGCGAACACCGGGGAGCTGTTTTTT,CASSVEGSANTGELFF
NA,TRBJ2-7,TRBV30,NA,TGTGCCTGGGACCTGGGGGTTGGAGAGCAGTACTTC,CAWDLGVGEQYF
TRBD1,TRBJ2-2,TRBV18,NA,TGTGCCAGCCGGGACAGGGGATCAAACACCGGGGAGCTGTTTTTT,CASRDRGSNTGELFF
NA,TRBJ2-4,TRBV2,NA,TGTGCCAGCACAATGCTCGGAGGGTTCTACAAAAACATTCAGTACTTC,CASTMLGGFYKNIQYF
TRBD1,TRBJ1-2,TRBV6-6,NA,TGTGCCAGCAGTTACAGTATTAGTGACAGGGGCTTC,CASSYSISDRGF
NA,TRBJ1-5,TRBV5-5,few,TGTGCCAGCAGCTTGTGGGGGCGTGACAATCAGCCCCAGCATTTT,CASSLWGRDNQPQHF
NA,TRBJ2-1,TRBV5-6,NA,TGTGCCAGCAGCTTATCGGGACGCGGGACGGGTAATGAGCAGTTCTTC,CASSLSGRGTGNEQFF
NA,TRBJ2-7,TRBV2,many,TGTGCCAGCAGTGGGGGCGTCTCCTACGAGCAGTACTTC,CASSGGVSYEQYF
NA,TRBJ2-3,TRBV5-4,NA,TGTGCCAGCACCGCGCCCCGGGGAGGTCCTTCCTTCACAGATACGCAGTATTTT,CASTAPRGGPSFTDTQYF
NA,TRBJ1-5,TRBV25-1,NA,TGTGCCAGCAGTGGAAGGGGCGTGGATCAGCCCCAGCATTTT,CASSGRGVDQPQHF
TRBD1,TRBJ1-2,TRBV28,once,TGTGCCAGCAGTCCAGGGACAGGGGTGGCCTATGGCTACACCTTC,CASSPGTGVAYGYTF
TRBD2,TRBJ2-1,TRBV11-1,NA,TGTGCCAGCAGCTTATTAGCGGGAGTCAATGAGCAGTTCTTC,CASSLLAGVNEQFF
NA,TRBJ2-1,TRBV5-1,NA,TGCGCCAGCAGCTTGGTCCGCTCCTTCTGGAATGAGCAGTTCTTC,CASSLVRSFWNEQFF
TRBD1,TRBJ1-5,TRBV2,NA,TGTGCCAGCTCTGGACCAGGGGGTGATCAGCCCCAGCATTTT,CASSGPGGDQPQHF
NA,TRBJ1-1,TRBV7-9,NA,TGTGCCAGCAGCAAAGCTTCGTGGGGCACTGAAGCTTTCTTT,CASSKASWGTEAFF
TRBD1,TRBJ2-1,TRBV11-1,NA,TGTGCCAGCAGCTCGTACAGGGGGCGTAATGAGCAGTTCTTC,CASSSYRGRNEQFF
TRBD1,TRBJ1-4,TRBV2,once,TGTGCCAGCACCGGGGGACAGGGGGGTTATGAAAAACTGTTTTTT,CASTGGQGGYEKLFF
TRBD2,TRBJ2-5,TRBV14,NA,TGTGCCAGCAGCCAAGTCGAGCGGGGGTTTGGAGAGACCCAGTACTTC,CASSQVERGFGETQYF
NA,TRBJ1-3,TRBV6-5,NA,TGTGCCAGCAGACGACAGGAGTCCTCTGGAAACACCATATATTTT,CASRRQESSGNTIYF
TRBD2,TRBJ2-1,TRBV30,once,TGTGCCCCGCTGGGCCTAGCGGGTAACTCCTACAATGAGCAGTTCTTC,CAPLGLAGNSYNEQFF
NA,TRBJ2-3,TRBV29-1,NA,TGCAGCGTTCCACAGGGCCCGTTGGGGACAGATACGCAGTATTTT,CSVPQGPLGTDTQYF
NA,TRBJ2-2,TRBV5-1,NA,TGCGCCAGCAGAGAAGTCGGCTCAGCGAACACCGGGGAGCTGTTTTTT,CASREVGSANTGELFF
TRBD1,TRBJ2-7,TRBV2,NA,TGTGCCAGCAGCTCGGACAGGACCTACGAGCAGTACTTC,CASSSDRTYEQYF
TRBD1,TRBJ2-5,TRBV6-5,NA,TGTGCCAGCACCGAGACAGGGTCGAAGACCCAGTACTTC,CASTETGSKTQYF
TRBD1,TRBJ2-5,TRBV11-2,NA,TGTGCCAGCAGCTGGGGGACAGGACTCCAAGAGACCCAGTACTTC,CASSWGTGLQETQYF